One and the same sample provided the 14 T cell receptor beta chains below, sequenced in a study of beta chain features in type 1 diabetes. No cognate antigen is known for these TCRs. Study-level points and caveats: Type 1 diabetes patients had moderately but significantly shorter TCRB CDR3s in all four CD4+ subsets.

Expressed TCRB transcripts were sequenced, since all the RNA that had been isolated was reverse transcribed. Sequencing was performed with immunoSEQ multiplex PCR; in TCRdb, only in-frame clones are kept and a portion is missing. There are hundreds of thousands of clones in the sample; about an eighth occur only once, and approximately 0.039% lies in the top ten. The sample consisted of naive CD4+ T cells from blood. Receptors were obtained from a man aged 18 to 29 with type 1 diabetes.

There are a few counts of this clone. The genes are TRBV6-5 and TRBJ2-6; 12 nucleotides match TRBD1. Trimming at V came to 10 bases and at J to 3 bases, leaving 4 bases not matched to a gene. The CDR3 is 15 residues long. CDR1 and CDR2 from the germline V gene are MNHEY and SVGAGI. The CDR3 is CATGQGASGANVLTF. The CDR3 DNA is TGTGCCACGGGACAGGGGGCTAGTGGGGCCAACGTCCTGACTTTC.

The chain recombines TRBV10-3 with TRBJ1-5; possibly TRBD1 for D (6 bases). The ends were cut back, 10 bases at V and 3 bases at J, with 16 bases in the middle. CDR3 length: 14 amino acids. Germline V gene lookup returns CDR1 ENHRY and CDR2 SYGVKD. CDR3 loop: CATNQGGINQPQHF. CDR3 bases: TGTGCCACCAATCAAGGGGGTATCAATCAGCCCCAGCATTTT.

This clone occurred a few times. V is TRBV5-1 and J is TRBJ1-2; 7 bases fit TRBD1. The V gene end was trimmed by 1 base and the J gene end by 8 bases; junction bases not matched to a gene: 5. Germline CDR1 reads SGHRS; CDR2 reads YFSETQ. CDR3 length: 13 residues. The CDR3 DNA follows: TGCGCCAGCAGCTTGCGGGACAGCTCGGGCTACACCTTC. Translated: CASSLRDSSGYTF.

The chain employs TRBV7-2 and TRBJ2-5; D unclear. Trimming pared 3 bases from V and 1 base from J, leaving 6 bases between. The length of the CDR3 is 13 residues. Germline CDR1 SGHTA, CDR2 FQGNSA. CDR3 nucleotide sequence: TGTGCCAGCAGCTTTAACTTCCAAGAGACCCAGTACTTC. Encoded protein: CASSFNFQETQYF.

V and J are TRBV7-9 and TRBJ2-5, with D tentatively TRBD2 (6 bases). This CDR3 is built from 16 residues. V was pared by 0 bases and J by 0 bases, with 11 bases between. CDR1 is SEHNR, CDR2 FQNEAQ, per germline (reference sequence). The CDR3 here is CASSLARDVYQETQYF. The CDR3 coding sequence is TGTGCCAGCAGCTTAGCGCGGGACGTGTACCAAGAGACCCAGTACTTC.

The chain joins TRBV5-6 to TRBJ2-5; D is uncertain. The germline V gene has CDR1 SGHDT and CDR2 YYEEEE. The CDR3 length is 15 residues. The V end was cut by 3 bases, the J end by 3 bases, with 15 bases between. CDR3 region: CASSWAPMLKETQYF. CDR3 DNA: TGTGCCAGCAGCTGGGCCCCGATGCTCAAAGAGACCCAGTACTTC. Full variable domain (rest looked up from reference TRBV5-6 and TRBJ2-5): DAGVTQSPTHLIKTRGQQVTLRCSPKSGHDTVSWYQQALGQGPQFIFQYYEEEERQRGNFPDRFSGHQFPNYSSELNVNALLLGDSALYLCASSWAPMLKETQYFGPGTRLLVL.

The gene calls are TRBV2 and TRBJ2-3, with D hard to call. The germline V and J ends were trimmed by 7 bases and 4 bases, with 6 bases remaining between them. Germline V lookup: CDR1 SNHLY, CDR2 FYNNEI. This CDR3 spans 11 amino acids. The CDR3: CASINSDTQYF. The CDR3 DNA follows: TGTGCCAGCATAAACTCAGATACGCAGTATTTT.

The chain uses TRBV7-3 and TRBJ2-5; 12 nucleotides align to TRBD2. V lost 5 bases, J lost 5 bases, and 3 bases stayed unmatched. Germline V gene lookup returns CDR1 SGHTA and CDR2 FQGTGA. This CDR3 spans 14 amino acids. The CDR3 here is CASSAGLAGETQYF. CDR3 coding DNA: TGTGCCAGCAGCGCAGGACTAGCGGGGGAGACCCAGTACTTC.

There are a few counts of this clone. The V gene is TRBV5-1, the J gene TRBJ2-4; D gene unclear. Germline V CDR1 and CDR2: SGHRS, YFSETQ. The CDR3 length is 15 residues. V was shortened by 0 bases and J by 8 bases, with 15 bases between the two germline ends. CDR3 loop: CASSLGDQIRDIQYF. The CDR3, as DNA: TGCGCCAGCAGCTTGGGAGACCAAATTAGGGACATTCAGTACTTC. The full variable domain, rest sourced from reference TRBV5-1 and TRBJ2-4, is KAGVTQTPRYLIKTRGQQVTLSCSPISGHRSVSWYQQTPGQGLQFLFEYFSETQRNKGNFPGRFSGRQFSNSRSEMNVSTLELGDSALYLCASSLGDQIRDIQYFGAGTRLSVL.

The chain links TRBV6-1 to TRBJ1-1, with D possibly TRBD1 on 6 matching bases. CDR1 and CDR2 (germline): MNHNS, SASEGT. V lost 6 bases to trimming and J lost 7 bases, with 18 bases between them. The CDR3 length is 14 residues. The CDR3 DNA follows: TGTGCCAGCAGCCCCCTCGGGGGGCAGGGTGAAGCTTTCTTT. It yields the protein CASSPLGGQGEAFF.

CDR3 in DNA: TGTGCCAGTAGTATAGGGACACCTGGGGCCAACGTCCTGACTTTC. Residues: CASSIGTPGANVLTF. The J gene is TRBJ2-6, the V gene TRBV19; D is perhaps TRBD1 (5 bases). The germline V gene encodes CDR1 LNHDA and CDR2 SQIVND (reference sequence). The CDR3 length is 15 residues. Trimming stripped 1 base from V and 2 bases from J, with 6 bases between.

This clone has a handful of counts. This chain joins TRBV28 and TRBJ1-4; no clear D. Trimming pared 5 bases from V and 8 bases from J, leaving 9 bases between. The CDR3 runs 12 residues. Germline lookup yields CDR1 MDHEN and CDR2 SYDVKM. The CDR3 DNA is TGTGCCAGCAGTCTAGGGAGCGAAAAACTGTTTTTT. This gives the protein CASSLGSEKLFF.

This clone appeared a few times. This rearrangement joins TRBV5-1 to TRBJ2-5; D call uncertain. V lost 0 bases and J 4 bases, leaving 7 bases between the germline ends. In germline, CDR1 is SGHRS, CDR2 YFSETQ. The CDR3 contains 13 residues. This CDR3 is CASSLATAETQYF. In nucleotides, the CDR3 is TGCGCCAGCAGCTTGGCGACTGCAGAGACCCAGTACTTC.

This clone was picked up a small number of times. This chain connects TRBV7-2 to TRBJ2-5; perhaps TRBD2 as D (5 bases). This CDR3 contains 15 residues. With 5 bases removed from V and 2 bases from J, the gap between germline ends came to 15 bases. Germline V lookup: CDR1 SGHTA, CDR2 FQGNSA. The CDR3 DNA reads TGTGCCAGCAGCATCCAAAGGACTGGGCAAGAGACCCAGTACTTC. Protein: CASSIQRTGQETQYF. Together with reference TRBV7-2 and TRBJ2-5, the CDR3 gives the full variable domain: GAGVSQSPSNKVTEKGKDVELRCDPISGHTALYWYRQSLGQGLEFLIYFQGNSAPDKSGLPSDRFSAERTGGSVSTLTIQRTQQEDSAVYLCASSIQRTGQETQYFGPGTRLLVL.